These 2 T cell receptor beta chains share one sample of origin, sequenced in a study of cytomegalovirus exposure and HLA in healthy donors. The protocol was immunoSEQ multiplex PCR, while the TCRdb copy is restricted to in-frame clones and leaves out a portion. The sample has over 150,000 clones; about 90% are singletons. The material sequenced was PBMCs. The receptor source for this set is a woman in her twenties or thirties in good health and CMV-seronegative.

As to this clone: Other DNA variants within this sample encode the same CDR3. The chain links TRBV5-6 to TRBJ1-1; D is unresolved. The length of the CDR3 is 13 residues. Looked up from germline, CDR1 is SGHDT and CDR2 is YYEEEE. Trimming took off 3 bases at V and 1 base at J, with 7 bases between the two ends. CDR3 in amino acids: CASSSTANTEAFF. CDR3 bases: TGTGCCAGCAGCTCGACTGCGAACACTGAAGCTTTCTTT. Using reference TRBV5-6 and TRBJ1-1 for the parts outside the CDR3, the full variable domain is DAGVTQSPTHLIKTRGQQVTLRCSPKSGHDTVSWYQQALGQGPQFIFQYYEEEERQRGNFPDRFSGHQFPNYSSELNVNALLLGDSALYLCASSSTANTEAFFGQGTRLTVV.

The gene calls are TRBV19 and TRBJ1-4; D is unclear. Germline V gene sequence: CDR1 LNHDA, CDR2 SQIVND (reference sequence). V was clipped by 6 bases and J by 4 bases, with 9 bases between them. There are 13 residues in the CDR3. The CDR3 reads CASRRTDNEKLFF. The CDR3 nucleotides read TGTGCCAGTAGGCGGACGGATAATGAAAAACTGTTTTTT. Based on the CDR3 plus reference TRBV19 and TRBJ1-4, the full variable domain is DGGITQSPKYLFRKEGQNVTLSCEQNLNHDAMYWYRQDPGQGLRLIYYSQIVNDFQKGDIAEGYSVSREKKESFPLTVTSAQKNPTAFYLCASRRTDNEKLFFGSGTQLSVL.